One T cell receptor (beta chain) is described in this entry. Which antigen it targets is not known. Base qualities are not recorded, but no much larger clone differs from it by a single base. The treatment or condition tag for this specimen amounts to: allogeneic hematopoietic cell transplantation with graft depleted of TCRalphabeta T cells and CD19 B cells. TCRalphabeta/CD19-depleted allogeneic hematopoietic cell grafts were given to the transplant recipients, all of whom were children. The sample originates from a study of T-cell reconstitution after alpha-beta-depleted transplantation in children (dated by TCRdb to about 2016). Notes on the research overall: The study quantitatively tracked T-cell immune reconstitution after TCRalphabeta/CD19-depleted allogeneic hematopoietic cell transplantation in children using TCR repertoire profiling.

General conclusions and limits of the study: Over the following months the frequencies of hyperexpanded clones went down, and after one year T-cell counts and TCRbeta diversity were mostly credited to newly produced T cells. Apparently early alphabetaT-cell count recovery about two months after transplant reportedly relied on only several hundred rapidly expanded clones derived from non-depleted graft cells. In some patients, high TCRbeta diversity at day 60 was attributed to recipient T cells and intrathymic progenitors that had survived conditioning.

Libraries were built with PCR. Sequencing was carried out with an Illumina HiSeq 2500. TCR libraries were prepared with molecular barcoding, using unique molecular identifiers to normalize TCRbeta repertoire quantification. TCRdb took the public reads, trimmed them with fastp at Q25, ran MiXCR for clone calling and kept in-frame beta chains. Rows with one shared CDR3 protein collapse into an entry with the most common genes and DNA. Within this sample are 200,000 to 300,000 distinct CDR3 sequences, with 25% of them counted one time only. The ten largest clonotypes hold more than 2% of the sample. This specimen consisted of PBMCs, obtained before TCRalphabeta/CD19-depleted stem cell transplant. The origin of this receptor is a girl between 2 and 10 years old with Fanconi anemia, due to receive a stem cell transplant.

The sequenced DNA is TGTGCCAGCAGCTTAGTGAGCTTGCGCACAGATACGCAGTATTTT. This gives the protein CASSLVSLRTDTQYF. The chain joins TRBV7-2 to TRBJ2-3, with an unclear D gene assignment. CDR1 is given as SGHTA and CDR2 as FQGNSA, both from the germline V gene. The CDR3 runs 15 amino acids, cysteine and phenylalanine included. Kept here is only the CDR3 DNA, which spans 45 bases and is read in frame from base 1. V is pared back by 1 base and J by 1 base, with 9 bases lying between the germline termini.